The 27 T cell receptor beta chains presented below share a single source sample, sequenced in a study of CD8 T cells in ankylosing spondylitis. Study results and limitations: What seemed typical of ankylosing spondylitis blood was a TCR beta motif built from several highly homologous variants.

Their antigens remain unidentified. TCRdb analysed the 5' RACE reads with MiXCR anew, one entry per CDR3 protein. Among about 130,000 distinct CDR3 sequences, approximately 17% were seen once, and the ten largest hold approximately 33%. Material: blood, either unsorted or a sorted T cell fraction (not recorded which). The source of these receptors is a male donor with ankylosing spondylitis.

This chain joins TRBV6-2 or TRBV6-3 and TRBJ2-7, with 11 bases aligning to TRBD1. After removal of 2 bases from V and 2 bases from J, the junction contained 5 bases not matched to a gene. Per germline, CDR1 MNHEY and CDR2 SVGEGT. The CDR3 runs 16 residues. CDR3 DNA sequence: TGTGCCAGCAGTTACGTCCCGGGACAGGGGGCCTACGAGCAGTACTTC. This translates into CASSYVPGQGAYEQYF.

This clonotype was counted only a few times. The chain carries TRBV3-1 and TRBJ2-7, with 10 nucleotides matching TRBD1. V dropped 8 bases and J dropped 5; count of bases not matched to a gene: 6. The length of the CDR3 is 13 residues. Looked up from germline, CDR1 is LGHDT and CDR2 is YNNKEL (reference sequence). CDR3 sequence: CASGGTGVDEQYF. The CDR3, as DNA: TGTGCCAGCGGGGGGACAGGGGTGGACGAGCAGTACTTC.

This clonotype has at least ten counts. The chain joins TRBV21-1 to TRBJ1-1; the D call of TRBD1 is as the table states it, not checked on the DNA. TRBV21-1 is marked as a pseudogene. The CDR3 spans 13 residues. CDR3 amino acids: CASSNLSGVEAFF. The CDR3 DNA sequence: TGTGCCAGCAGCAACCTCTCAGGGGTTGAAGCTTTCTTT.

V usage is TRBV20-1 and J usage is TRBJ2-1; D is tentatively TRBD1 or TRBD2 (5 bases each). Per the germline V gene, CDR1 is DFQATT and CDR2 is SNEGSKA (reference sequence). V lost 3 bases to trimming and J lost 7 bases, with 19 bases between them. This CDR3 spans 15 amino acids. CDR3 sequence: CSASGGWDGGNEQFF. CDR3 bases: TGCAGTGCTAGCGGCGGGTGGGACGGAGGAAATGAGCAGTTCTTC.

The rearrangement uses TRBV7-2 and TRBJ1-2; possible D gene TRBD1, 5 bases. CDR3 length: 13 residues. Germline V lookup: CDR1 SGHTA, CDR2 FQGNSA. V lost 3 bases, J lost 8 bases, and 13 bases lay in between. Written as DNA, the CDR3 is TGTGCCAGCAGCTTCCTTGGGGGGAGCGGCTACACCTTC. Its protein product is CASSFLGGSGYTF.

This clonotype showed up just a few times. CDR3 sequence: CAISEEQYYNSPLHF. The CDR3 DNA is TGTGCCATCAGTGAGGAACAGTACTATAATTCACCCCTCCACTTT. The rearrangement joins TRBV10-3 to TRBJ1-6, with no clear D. V was clipped by 2 bases and J by 3 bases, with 8 bases between them. Germline lookup yields CDR1 ENHRY and CDR2 SYGVKD. This CDR3 has 15 amino acids.

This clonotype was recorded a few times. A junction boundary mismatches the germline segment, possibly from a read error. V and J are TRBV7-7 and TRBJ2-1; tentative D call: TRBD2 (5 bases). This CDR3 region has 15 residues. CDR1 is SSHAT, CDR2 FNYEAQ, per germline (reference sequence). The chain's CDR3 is CASSLAPDGGNEQFF. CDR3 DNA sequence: TGTGCTAGCAGCTTAGCGCCGGACGGAGGAAATGAGCAGTTCTTC.

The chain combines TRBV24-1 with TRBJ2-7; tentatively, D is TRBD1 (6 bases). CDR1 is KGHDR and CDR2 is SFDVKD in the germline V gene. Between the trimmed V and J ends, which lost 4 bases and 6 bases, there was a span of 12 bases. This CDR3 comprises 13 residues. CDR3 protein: CATSDSGDSEQYF. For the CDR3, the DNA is TGTGCCACCAGTGACTCAGGGGATAGCGAGCAGTACTTC.

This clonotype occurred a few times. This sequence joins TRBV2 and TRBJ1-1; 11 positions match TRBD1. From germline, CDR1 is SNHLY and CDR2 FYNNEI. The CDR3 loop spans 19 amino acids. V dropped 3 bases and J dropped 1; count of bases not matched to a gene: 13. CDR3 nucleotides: TGTGCCAGCAGTGATTCGGCGTCGGACAGGGGGCTTGAGAACACTGAAGCTTTCTTT. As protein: CASSDSASDRGLENTEAFF.

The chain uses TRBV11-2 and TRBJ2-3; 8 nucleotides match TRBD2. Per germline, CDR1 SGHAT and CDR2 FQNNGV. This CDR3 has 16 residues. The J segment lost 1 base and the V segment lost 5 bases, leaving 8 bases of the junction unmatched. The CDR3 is CASSPGAGGGTDTQYF. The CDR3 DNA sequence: TGTGCCAGCAGCCCGGGGGCGGGAGGAGGCACAGATACGCAGTATTTT.

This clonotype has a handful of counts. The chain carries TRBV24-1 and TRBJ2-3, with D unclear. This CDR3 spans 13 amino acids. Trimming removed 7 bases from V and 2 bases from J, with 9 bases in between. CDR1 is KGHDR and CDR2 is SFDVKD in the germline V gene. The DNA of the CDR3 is TGTGCCACCAGGGAAGCGAACACAGATACGCAGTATTTT. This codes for CATREANTDTQYF.

The CDR3 reads CASAEVGAPAGELFF. Written as DNA, the CDR3 is TGTGCCAGCGCCGAGGTAGGAGCCCCGGCCGGGGAGCTGTTTTTT. The chain links TRBV18 to TRBJ2-2; D not certain. CDR1 is KGHSH, CDR2 LQKENI, per germline. Trimming took off 8 bases at V and 6 bases at J, with 19 bases between the two ends. The CDR3 is 15 residues long.

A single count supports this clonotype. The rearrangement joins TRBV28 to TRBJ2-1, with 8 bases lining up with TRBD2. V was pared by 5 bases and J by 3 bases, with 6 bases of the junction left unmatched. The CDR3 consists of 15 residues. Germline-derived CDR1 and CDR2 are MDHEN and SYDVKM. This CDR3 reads CASSVERELYNEQFF. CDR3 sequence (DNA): TGTGCCAGCAGTGTTGAGCGGGAGCTCTACAATGAGCAGTTCTTC.

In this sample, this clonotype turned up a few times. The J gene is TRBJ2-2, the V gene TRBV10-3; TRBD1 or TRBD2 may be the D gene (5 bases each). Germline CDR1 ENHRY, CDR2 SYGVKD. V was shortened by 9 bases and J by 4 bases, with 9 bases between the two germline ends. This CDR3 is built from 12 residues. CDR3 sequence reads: CAMGPVTGELFF. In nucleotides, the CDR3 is TGTGCCATGGGACCTGTCACCGGGGAGCTGTTTTTT.

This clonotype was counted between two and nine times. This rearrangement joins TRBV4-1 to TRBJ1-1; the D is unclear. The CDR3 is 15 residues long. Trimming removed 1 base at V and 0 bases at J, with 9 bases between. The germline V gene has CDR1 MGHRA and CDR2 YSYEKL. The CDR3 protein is CASSQVASLNTEAFF. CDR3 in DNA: TGCGCCAGCAGCCAAGTTGCAAGTCTGAACACTGAAGCTTTCTTT.

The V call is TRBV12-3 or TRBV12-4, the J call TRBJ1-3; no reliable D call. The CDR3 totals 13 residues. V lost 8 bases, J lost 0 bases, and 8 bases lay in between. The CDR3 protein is CASLRSSGNTIYF. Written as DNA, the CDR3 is TGTGCCAGCCTCCGGAGCTCTGGAAACACCATATATTTT.

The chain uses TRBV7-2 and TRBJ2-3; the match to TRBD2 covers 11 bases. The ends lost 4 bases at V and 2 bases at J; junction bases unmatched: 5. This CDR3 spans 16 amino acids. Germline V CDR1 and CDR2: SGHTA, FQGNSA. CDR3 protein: CASSSGLAGNTDTQYF. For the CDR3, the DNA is TGTGCCAGCAGCTCCGGACTAGCGGGTAACACAGATACGCAGTATTTT.

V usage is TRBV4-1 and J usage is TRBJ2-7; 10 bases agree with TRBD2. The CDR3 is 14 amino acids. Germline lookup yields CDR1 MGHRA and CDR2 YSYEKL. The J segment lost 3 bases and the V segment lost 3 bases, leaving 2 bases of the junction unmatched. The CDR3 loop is CASSHRLAGYEQYF. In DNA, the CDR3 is TGCGCCAGCAGCCATCGACTAGCGGGCTACGAGCAGTACTTC.

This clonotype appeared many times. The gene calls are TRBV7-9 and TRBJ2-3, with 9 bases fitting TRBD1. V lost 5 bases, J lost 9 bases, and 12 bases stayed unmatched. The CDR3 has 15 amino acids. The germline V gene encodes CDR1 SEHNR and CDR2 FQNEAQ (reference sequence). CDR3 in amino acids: CASSQDWGQGETQYF. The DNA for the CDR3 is TGTGCCAGCAGCCAAGACTGGGGACAGGGTGAGACGCAGTATTTT.

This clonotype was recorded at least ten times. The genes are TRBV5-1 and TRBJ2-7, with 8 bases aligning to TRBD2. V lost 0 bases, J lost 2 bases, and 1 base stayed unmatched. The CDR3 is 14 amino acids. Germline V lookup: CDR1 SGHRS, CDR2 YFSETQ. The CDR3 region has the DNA TGCGCCAGCAGCTTGGAACTAGCGGCCTACGAGCAGTACTTC. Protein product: CASSLELAAYEQYF.

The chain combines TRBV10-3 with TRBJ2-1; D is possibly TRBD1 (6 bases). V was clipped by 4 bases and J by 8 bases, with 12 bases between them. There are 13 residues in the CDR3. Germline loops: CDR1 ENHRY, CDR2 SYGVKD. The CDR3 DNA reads TGTGCCATCAGTGGGGACACCCCCCATGAGCAGTTCTTC. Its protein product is CAISGDTPHEQFF.

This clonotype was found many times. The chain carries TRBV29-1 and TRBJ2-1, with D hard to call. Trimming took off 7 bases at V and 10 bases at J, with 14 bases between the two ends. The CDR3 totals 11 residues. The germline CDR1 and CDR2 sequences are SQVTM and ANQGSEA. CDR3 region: CSAEGLREQFF. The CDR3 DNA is TGCAGCGCCGAAGGTCTCCGAGAGCAGTTCTTC.

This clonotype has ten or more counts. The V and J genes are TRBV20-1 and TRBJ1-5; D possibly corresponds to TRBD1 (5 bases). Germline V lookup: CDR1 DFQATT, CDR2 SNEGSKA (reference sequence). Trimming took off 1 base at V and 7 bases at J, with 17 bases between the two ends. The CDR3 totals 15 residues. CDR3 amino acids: CSARVLGPRGQPQHF. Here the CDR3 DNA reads TGCAGTGCTAGAGTACTCGGACCGCGGGGGCAGCCCCAGCATTTT.

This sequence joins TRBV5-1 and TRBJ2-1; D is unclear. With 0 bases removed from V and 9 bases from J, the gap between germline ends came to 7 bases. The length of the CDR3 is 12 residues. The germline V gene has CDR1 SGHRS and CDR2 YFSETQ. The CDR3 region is CASSLVVREQFF. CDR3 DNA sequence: TGCGCCAGCAGCTTGGTCGTGCGTGAGCAGTTCTTC. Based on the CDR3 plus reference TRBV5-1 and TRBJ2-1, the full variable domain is KAGVTQTPRYLIKTRGQQVTLSCSPISGHRSVSWYQQTPGQGLQFLFEYFSETQRNKGNFPGRFSGRQFSNSRSEMNVSTLELGDSALYLCASSLVVREQFFGPGTRLTVL.

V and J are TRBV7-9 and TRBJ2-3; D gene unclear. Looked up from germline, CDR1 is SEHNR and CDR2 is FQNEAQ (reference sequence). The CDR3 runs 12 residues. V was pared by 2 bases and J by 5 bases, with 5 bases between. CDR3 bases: TGTGCCAGCAGCTTAAGTCAAGATACGCAGTATTTT. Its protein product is CASSLSQDTQYF.

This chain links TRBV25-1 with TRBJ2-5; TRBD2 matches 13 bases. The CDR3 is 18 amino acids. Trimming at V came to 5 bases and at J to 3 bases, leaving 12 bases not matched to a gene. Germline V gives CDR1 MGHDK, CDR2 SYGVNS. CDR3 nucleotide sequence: TGTGCCAGCAGTCCAAATCACGGACTAGCGGGAGTCAAAGAGACCCAGTACTTC. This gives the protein CASSPNHGLAGVKETQYF.

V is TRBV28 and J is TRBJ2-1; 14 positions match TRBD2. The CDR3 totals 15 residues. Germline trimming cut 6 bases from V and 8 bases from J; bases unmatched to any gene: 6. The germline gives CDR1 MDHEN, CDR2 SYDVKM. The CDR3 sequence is CASSATSGRADEQFF. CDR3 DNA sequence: TGTGCCAGCAGCGCGACTAGCGGGAGGGCCGATGAGCAGTTCTTC.